This T cell receptor beta chain was identified in a study of human T cells and chemical hapten exposure. Study details: Among samples, TCR yields varied mainly because of small differences in pooled library volume.

The CDR3 sequence is 17 residues long. J gave up 2 bases and V 5 bases, and 9 bases lay outside the gene matches. The germline gives CDR1 LGHNA, CDR2 YNFKEQ. This clonotype was recorded a few times. The sample's time point: patch test 1, 2 weeks after DPC sensitization. This sample's treatment: therapeutic diphenylcyclopropenone sensitization with weekly scalp DPC. Original analysis: Sampled TCR counts reached a median of around 94,000 per sample, with values ranging from about 20,000 to 750,000. One entry per CDR3 protein, called by TCRdb with MiXCR from the RACE reads. TCRdb's processing, not the authors', yielded these V and J calls. The sample lists about 100,000 distinct CDR3 sequences, roughly a tenth occurring once.

Sequences were derived from whole blood, sampled in connection with sensitization to the hapten diphenylcyclopropenone (DPC). The TCR comes from a man aged 40-50 years with alopecia areata. Some clones in this sample may be carry-over from other donors' samples. The rearrangement uses TRBV4-2 and TRBJ2-3; 11 positions agree with TRBD2. The CDR3 bases are TGTGCCAGCAGCACCTCTAGCGGGAGGAACCCCACAGATACGCAGTATTTT. Residues: CASSTSSGRNPTDTQYF.